The source of this T cell receptor beta chain is a study of CD8 T cells in Susac syndrome. Overall study results and limits: Regarding the TCR sequencing and HLA analysis, the study admitted that a relatively small number of individuals were involved.

Concerning this clonotype itself: Its matching antigen is unknown.

Germline values: CDR1 SGDLS, CDR2 YYNGEE. This CDR3 contains 14 residues. Trimming took 3 bases from V and 6 from J; bases not matched to a gene: 6. Sequencing of TCR beta covered CD8+ and CD4+ T cells obtained from blood. Reverse transcription used roughly 0.45 to 1 ug RNA and random hexamers. TCRdb itself ran the immunoSEQ multiplex PCR reads through MiXCR, one entry per CDR3 protein. The table lists under 300,000 distinct CDR3 sequences, 90% to 97% of them singletons, with about 0.094% in the top ten. The sequenced sample consisted of CD4+ T cells from PBMCs. V usage is TRBV9 and J usage is TRBJ2-7; TRBD2 agrees at 10 bases. The origin of this receptor is a human donor with Susac syndrome. CDR3 in DNA: TGTGCCAGCAGCGCCTCGGGACTAGCGAGCGAGCAGTACTTC. Its protein product is CASSASGLASEQYF.